These 3 T cell receptor beta chains were all obtained from the same sample, sequenced in a study of CD8 T cells in ankylosing spondylitis. In TCRdb, the 5' RACE reads were re-called with MiXCR into one record per CDR3 protein. The repertoire consists of approximately 260,000 distinct CDR3 sequences, with over 15% occurring once and the leading ten covering roughly 34%. Sequencing was carried out using blood, either unsorted or a sorted T cell fraction (not recorded which). Receptors originate from a male donor with ankylosing spondylitis or in good health (not recorded which).

The chain links TRBV5-1 to TRBJ2-7; unclear D gene. Germline values: CDR1 SGHRS, CDR2 YFSETQ. Trimming took off 2 bases at V and 2 bases at J, with 5 bases between the two ends. CDR3 length equals 12 residues. The CDR3: CASSFGAYEQYF. CDR3 DNA sequence: TGCGCCAGCAGCTTCGGAGCCTACGAGCAGTACTTC.

This clonotype was observed many times. The V gene is TRBV10-3, the J gene TRBJ2-1; TRBD2 agrees at 8 bases. There are 14 residues in the CDR3. Trimming removed 9 bases from V and 2 bases from J; junction bases left unmatched: 6. CDR1 is ENHRY and CDR2 is SYGVKD in the germline V gene. The CDR3 sequence is CAIRGAGAYNEQFF. The CDR3 DNA sequence: TGTGCCATACGGGGAGCGGGAGCCTACAATGAGCAGTTCTTC.

This clonotype has more than one count but fewer than ten. The J gene is TRBJ2-1, the V gene TRBV7-8; TRBD2 agrees at 7 bases. The CDR3 runs 15 residues. CDR1 SGHVS and CDR2 FQNEAQ come from the germline V gene. The trim removed 5 bases at V and 2 bases at J, leaving 6 bases unmatched. The CDR3 DNA follows: TGTGCCAGCAGCCCTAGCGGCGGGCCCTACAATGAGCAGTTCTTC. Translation gives CASSPSGGPYNEQFF.